A selection of T cell receptor beta chains follows, all from one sample in a study of identical twins. TCRdb ran MiXCR on the 5' RACE reads and lists one entry per CDR3 protein. The sample records just over 450,000 distinct CDR3 sequences, 12% to 15% being singletons. The same data also went into a second study, on yellow fever vaccine responses in identical twins.

Material: CD4+ T cells sorted from blood. All receptors come from a woman in her late teens or twenties in good health. Both conserved end residues are part of each CDR3.

cdr3_aa j_call v_call
CASSLAGSRYEQYF TRBJ2-7 TRBV7-9
CASSFSLTGETQYF TRBJ2-5 TRBV28
CAIRHNGLADEQYF TRBJ2-7 TRBV10-3
CASSLTESGEQYF TRBJ2-7 TRBV7-6
CAITPDSYNEQFF TRBJ2-1 TRBV10-3
CSATQLAGGPETQYF TRBJ2-5 TRBV20-1
CASSFTLLAESYNEQFF TRBJ2-1 TRBV27
CSVVISGGANVLTF TRBJ2-6 TRBV29-1
CASSQRQGPGELFF TRBJ2-2 TRBV7-2
CASSGTASSYEQYF TRBJ2-7 TRBV2
CASSQGMGRNTGELFF TRBJ2-2 TRBV3-1
CASRTPLYTGELFF TRBJ2-2 TRBV6-2/TRBV6-3
CAISRLAGGQETQYF TRBJ2-5 TRBV10-3
CASSGGQGNTEAFF TRBJ1-1 TRBV5-1
CASSADPGGVTYGYTF TRBJ1-2 TRBV5-1
CSASSSGGAYEQYF TRBJ2-7 TRBV20-1
CASSPTRPSGANVLTF TRBJ2-6 TRBV4-2
CASSQETSAEETQYF TRBJ2-5 TRBV4-3